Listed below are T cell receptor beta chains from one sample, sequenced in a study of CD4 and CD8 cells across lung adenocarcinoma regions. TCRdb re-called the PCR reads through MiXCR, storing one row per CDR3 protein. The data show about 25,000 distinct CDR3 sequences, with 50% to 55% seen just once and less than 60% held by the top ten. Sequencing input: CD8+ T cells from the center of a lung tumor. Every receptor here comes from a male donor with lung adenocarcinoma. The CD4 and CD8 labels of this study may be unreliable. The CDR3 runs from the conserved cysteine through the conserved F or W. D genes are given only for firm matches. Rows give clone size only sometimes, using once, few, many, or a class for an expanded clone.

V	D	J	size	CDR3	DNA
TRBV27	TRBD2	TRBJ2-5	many	CASKSSGRGETQYF	TGTGCCAGCAAAAGTAGCGGGAGGGGAGAGACCCAGTACTTC
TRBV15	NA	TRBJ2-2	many	CATSRVGLVNTGELFF	TGTGCCACCAGCAGAGTAGGTCTAGTGAACACCGGGGAGCTGTTTTTT
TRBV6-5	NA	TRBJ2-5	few	CASSSGLEQYF	TGTGCCAGCAGTTCGGGCCTCGAGCAGTATTTC
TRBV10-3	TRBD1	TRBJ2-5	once	CAGIGGGDTDTQYF	TGTGCGGGCATAGGGGGCGGTGACACAGATACCCAGTACTTC
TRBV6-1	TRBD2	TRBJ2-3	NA	CASSEYGLAGYLDTQYF	TGTGCCAGCAGTGAATACGGTCTAGCGGGATATTTGGATACGCAGTATTTT
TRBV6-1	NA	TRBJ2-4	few	CASSEAGPWAKNTQYF	TGTGCCAGCAGTGAAGCCGGGCCGTGGGCTAAAAACACGCAGTATTTC
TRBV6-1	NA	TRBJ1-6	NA	CASSPSPTGNSPLHF	TGTGCCAGCAGTCCCTCTCCCACGGGGAATTCACCCCTCCACTTT
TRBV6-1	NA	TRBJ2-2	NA	CASSRTDELFF	TGTGCCAGCAGCCGCACCGATGAGCTGTTTTTT
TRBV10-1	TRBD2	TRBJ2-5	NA	CARKPPPGRGGSRKETLSF	TGCGCCAGGAAGCCCCCACCGGGACGGGGGGGCTCTCGGAAAGAGACCCTGTCCTTC
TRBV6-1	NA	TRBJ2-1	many	CASRIISSYNEQFF	TGTGCCAGCAGAATAATAAGCTCCTACAATGAGCAGTTCTTC
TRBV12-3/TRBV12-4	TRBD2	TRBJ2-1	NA	CASSLRTSYNEQFF	TGTGCCAGCAGTTTACGGACTAGTTACAATGAGCAGTTCTTC
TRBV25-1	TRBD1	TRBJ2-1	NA	CASSEPGQRSYEQFF	TGTGCCAGCAGTGAACCGGGACAGCGATCCTATGAGCAGTTCTTC
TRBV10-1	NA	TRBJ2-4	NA	CASSESGGGGRDQDTQYF	TGCGCCAGCAGTGAGTCGGGGGGGGGGGGCCGTGACCAAGACACCCAGTACTTC
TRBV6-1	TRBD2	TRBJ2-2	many	CASSDRPPGQRDNTGELFF	TGTGCCAGCAGTGACCGCCCCCCTGGGCAGCGGGATAACACCGGGGAGCTGTTTTTT
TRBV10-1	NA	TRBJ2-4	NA	CASSEGLGAKDTQYF	TGCGCCAGCAGTGAGGGGCTGGGGGCCAAAGATACTCAGTACTTC
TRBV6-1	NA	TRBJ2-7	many	CASRDNTREQYF	TGTGCCAGCAGGGACAATACACGGGAGCAGTACTTC
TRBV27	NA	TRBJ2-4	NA	CASTGRGGIDQDIQYF	TGTGCCAGCACGGGGAGGGGGGGGATAGACCAAGACATTCAGTACTTC
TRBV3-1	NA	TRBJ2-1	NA	CASSPSPGQSSSYNEQFF	TGTGCCAGCTCCCCATCTCCGGGACAATCATCCTCCTACAATGAGCAGTTCTTC
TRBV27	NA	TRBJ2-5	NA	CASSPETLEEEIQYF	TGTGCCAGCAGTCCGGAGACTCTCGAGGAAGAGATTCAGTACTTC
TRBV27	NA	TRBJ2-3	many	CASSLGRQGTDTQYF	TGTGCCAGCAGTTTAGGGCGACAGGGCACAGATACGCAGTATTTT
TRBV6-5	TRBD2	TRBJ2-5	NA	CASSSPSGRETLYF	TGTGCCAGCAGTTCCCCTAGCGGGAGGGAGACCCTGTATTTC
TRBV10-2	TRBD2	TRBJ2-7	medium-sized	CASILDSGRASQDEQYF	TGCGCCAGCATCTTAGATAGCGGGAGGGCCTCTCAGGACGAGCAGTACTTC
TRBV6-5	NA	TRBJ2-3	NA	CASGLSGDTQYF	TGTGCCAGCGGTTTGAGCGGAGATACGCAGTATTTC